The entry that follows covers one T cell receptor (beta chain) sequence. What antigen it recognizes has not been identified. No base quality values were provided; no much bigger clone lies one nucleotide off. Collaborating institutions collected whole blood in K2EDTA tubes following their own protocols. For TCRbeta analysis, collaborators shipped samples as frozen whole blood, isolated PBMCs, or DNA extracted from either of those sample types. The data were obtained in a study of blood T cell repertoires in COVID-19 (dated by TCRdb to 2018 to 2020). Regarding the research as a whole: Samples covering the acute and convalescent phases of COVID-19 were provided by collaborators in the United States, Italy and Spain. The dataset comprised deeply sampled blood TCRbeta repertoires from subjects exposed to, actively infected with, or recovered from COVID-19. Sample metadata almost always included a de-identified subject ID, COVID-19 status, age in years and sex. The prospective study material was composed of cDNA or gDNA derived from T cells, B-cell-depleted T cells, or PBMCs. Samples came from the ongoing ImmuneRACE study (first 160 participants) plus 1,254 subjects from 6 global collaborators. HLA class I and class II types, where available, came from metadata supplied by the sample provider rather than from assay-based typing. The repertoires were released in a freely available public database meant as a resource for research on the immune response to SARS-CoV-2.

TCRbeta CDR3 regions were amplified from genomic DNA by means of the immunoSEQ Assay, a bias-controlled multiplex PCR. The authors' pipeline ran thus. The number of nucleated cells in each sample was estimated from the amplification of reference gene primers within the assay. To quantify the absolute abundance of each unique TCRbeta CDR3 rearrangement, sequence reads were collapsed and filtered. For each sample, productive Simpson clonality was calculated as the square root of Simpson's diversity index across productive rearrangements. This is the immuneACCESS table as TCRdb keeps it, with only in-frame sequences that have V and J called. A part of the clones is gone; compared with another copy, unresolved V genes explain less than half, and the rest is unexplained. Clone size and V and J calls were adopted from that table, with D and trimming inferred from the DNA. The sample profile shows some 140,000 clones; under 90% of them were found once. The leading ten clones occupy more than 7.5% of the sample.

The CDR3 starts with the cysteine, ends with the phenylalanine, and has 16 residues. Only the CDR3 part of the read is kept: 48 bases, read in frame from the first base. Trimming takes 1 base off V and 3 bases off J; junction bases not matched to a gene: 8. Sequences GTSNPN (CDR1) and SVGIG (CDR2) are obtained from the germline V gene (reference sequence). Here is what the overall study found, with its caveats: Clinical and demographic metadata were provided uncurated, with the amount varying by source and participant.

The material sequenced was peripheral blood. This TCR derives from a woman in her sixties or seventies with active or convalescent COVID-19. The V gene is TRBV30 and the J gene is TRBJ2-7; 11 bases in the junction line up with TRBD1. The CDR3 region: CAWSAQRDRGNYEQYF. The bases read TGTGCCTGGAGTGCCCAAAGGGACAGGGGGAACTACGAGCAGTACTTC.